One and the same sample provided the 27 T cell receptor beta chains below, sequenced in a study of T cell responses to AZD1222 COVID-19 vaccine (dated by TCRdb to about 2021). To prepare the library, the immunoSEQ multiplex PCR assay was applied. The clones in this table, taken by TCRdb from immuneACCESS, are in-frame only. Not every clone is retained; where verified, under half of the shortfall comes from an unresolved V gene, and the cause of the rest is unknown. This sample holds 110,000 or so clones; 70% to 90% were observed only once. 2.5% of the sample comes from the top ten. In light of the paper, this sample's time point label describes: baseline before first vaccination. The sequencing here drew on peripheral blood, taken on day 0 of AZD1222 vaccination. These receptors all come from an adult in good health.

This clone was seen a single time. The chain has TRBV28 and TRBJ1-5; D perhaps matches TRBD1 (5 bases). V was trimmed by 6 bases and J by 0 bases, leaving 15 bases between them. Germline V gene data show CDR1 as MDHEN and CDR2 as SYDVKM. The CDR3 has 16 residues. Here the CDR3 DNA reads TGTGCCAGCAGCTTTATTGGGGGAGATAGCAATCAGCCCCAGCATTTT. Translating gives CASSFIGGDSNQPQHF.

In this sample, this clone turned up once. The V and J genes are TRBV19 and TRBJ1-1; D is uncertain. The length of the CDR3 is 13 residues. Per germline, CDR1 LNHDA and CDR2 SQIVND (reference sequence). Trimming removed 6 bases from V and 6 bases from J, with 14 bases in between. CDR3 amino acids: CASSLTTWSEAFF. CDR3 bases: TGTGCCAGTAGCCTCACTACATGGTCTGAAGCTTTCTTT.

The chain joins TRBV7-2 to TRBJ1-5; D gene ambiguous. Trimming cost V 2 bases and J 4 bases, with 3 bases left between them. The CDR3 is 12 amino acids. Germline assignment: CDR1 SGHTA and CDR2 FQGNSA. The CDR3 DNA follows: TGTGCCAGCAGCTTAACGAATCAGCCCCAGCATTTT. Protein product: CASSLTNQPQHF. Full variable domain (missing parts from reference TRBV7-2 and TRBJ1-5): GAGVSQSPSNKVTEKGKDVELRCDPISGHTALYWYRQSLGQGLEFLIYFQGNSAPDKSGLPSDRFSAERTGGSVSTLTIQRTQQEDSAVYLCASSLTNQPQHFGDGTRLSIL.

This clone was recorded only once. The CDR3 here is CASTPGLAGGSGTDTQYF. In DNA form, the CDR3 reads TGTGCCAGCACGCCGGGACTAGCGGGAGGCTCTGGCACAGATACGCAGTATTTT. The V and J genes are TRBV5-4 and TRBJ2-3, with 15 bases fitting TRBD2. J was trimmed by 1 base and V by 6 bases; bases with no gene match: 9. The CDR3 has 18 residues. The germline CDR1 and CDR2 sequences are SGHNT and YYREEE (reference sequence). The variable domain in full, with the rest retrieved from reference TRBV5-4 and TRBJ2-3, is ETGVTQSPTHLIKTRGQQVTLRCSSQSGHNTVSWYQQALGQGPQFIFQYYREEENGRGNFPPRFSGLQFPNYSSELNVNALELDDSALYLCASTPGLAGGSGTDTQYFGPGTRLTVL.

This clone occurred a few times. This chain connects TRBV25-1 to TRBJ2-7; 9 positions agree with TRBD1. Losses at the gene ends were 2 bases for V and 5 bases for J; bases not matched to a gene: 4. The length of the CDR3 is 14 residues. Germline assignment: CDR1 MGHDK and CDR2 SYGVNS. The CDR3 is CASSEPGTGNEQYF. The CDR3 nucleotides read TGTGCCAGCAGTGAACCGGGGACAGGGAACGAGCAGTACTTC.

The CDR3 loop is CASSSPGTQETQYF. The CDR3 nucleotides read TGTGCCAGCAGCTCTCCCGGGACCCAAGAGACCCAGTACTTC. The chain combines TRBV5-4 with TRBJ2-5; D possibly uses TRBD1 or TRBD2 (5 bases each). Trimming took 3 bases from V and 1 from J, leaving 10 bases between them. This CDR3 spans 14 amino acids. Germline loops: CDR1 SGHNT, CDR2 YYREEE (reference sequence).

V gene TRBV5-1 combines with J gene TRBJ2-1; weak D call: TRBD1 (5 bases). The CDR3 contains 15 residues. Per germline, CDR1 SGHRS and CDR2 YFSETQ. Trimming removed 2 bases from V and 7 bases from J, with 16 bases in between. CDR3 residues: CASSFHDSFRNEQFF. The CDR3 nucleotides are TGCGCCAGCAGCTTTCACGACAGTTTTAGAAATGAGCAGTTCTTC.

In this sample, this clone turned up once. CDR3 bases: TGTGCCAGCAGCTTGCTGAAGGCTAGTGGCTACAATGAGCAGTTCTTC. As protein: CASSLLKASGYNEQFF. The V call is TRBV5-4, the J call TRBJ2-1; D unclear. This CDR3 is 16 amino acids long. V shed 1 base and J shed 3 bases, with 14 bases lying between them. From germline, CDR1 is SGHNT and CDR2 YYREEE (reference sequence). The full variable domain, rest sourced from reference TRBV5-4 and TRBJ2-1, is ETGVTQSPTHLIKTRGQQVTLRCSSQSGHNTVSWYQQALGQGPQFIFQYYREEENGRGNFPPRFSGLQFPNYSSELNVNALELDDSALYLCASSLLKASGYNEQFFGPGTRLTVL.

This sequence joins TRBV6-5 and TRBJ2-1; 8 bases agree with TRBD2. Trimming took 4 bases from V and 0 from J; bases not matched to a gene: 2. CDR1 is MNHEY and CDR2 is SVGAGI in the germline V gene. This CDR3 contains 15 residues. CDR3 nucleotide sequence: TGTGCCAGCAGTTTAGCGGGGAGCTCCTACAATGAGCAGTTCTTC. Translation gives CASSLAGSSYNEQFF.

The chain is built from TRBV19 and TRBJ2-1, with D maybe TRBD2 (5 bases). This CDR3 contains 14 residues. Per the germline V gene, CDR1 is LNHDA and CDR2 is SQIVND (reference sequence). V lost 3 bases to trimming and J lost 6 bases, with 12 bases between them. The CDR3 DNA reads TGTGCCAGTAGTATTGGTCTAGCAGTCAATGAGCAGTTCTTC. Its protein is CASSIGLAVNEQFF.

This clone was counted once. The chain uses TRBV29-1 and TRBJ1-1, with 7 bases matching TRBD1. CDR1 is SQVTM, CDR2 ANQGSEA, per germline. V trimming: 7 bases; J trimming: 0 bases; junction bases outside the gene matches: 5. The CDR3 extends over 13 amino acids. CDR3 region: CSGTTGLNTEAFF. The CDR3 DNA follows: TGCAGCGGAACGACAGGGCTGAACACTGAAGCTTTCTTT.

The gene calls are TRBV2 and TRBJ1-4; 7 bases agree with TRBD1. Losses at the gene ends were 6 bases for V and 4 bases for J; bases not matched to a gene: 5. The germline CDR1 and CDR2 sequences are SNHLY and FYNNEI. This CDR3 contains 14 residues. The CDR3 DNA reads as TGTGCCAGCAGGCCGGGACAGAATAATGAAAAACTGTTTTTT. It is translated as CASRPGQNNEKLFF.

CDR3 residues: CASSLLVGGQGNQPQHF. The CDR3 DNA is TGTGCCAGCAGTTTATTAGTGGGGGGACAGGGTAATCAGCCCCAGCATTTT. This chain links TRBV28 with TRBJ1-5; TRBD1 aligns across 9 bases. Germline V gene lookup returns CDR1 MDHEN and CDR2 SYDVKM. The CDR3 consists of 17 residues. The V gene end was trimmed by 1 base and the J gene end by 4 bases; junction bases not matched to a gene: 8.

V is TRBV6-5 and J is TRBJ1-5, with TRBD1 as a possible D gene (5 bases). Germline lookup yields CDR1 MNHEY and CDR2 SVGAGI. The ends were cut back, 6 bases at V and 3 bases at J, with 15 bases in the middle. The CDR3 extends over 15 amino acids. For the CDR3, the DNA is TGTGCCAGCAGACCAATTGACAGTTCCAATCAGCCCCAGCATTTT. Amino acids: CASRPIDSSNQPQHF.

The CDR3 DNA reads as TGTGCCAGCAGCTGGAGGGGGCAGCCCTCGGCGGATACGCAGTATTTT. It translates to CASSWRGQPSADTQYF. This chain uses TRBV5-4 with TRBJ2-3; TRBD1 is a possible D gene (7 bases). CDR3 size: 16 residues. Germline-derived CDR1 and CDR2 are SGHNT and YYREEE (reference sequence). V lost 3 bases and J lost 6, with 20 bases in between.

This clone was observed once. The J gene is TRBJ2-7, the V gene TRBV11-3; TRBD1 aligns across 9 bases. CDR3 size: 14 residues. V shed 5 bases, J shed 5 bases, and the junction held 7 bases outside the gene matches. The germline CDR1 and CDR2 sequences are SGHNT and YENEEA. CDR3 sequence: CASSHRDRVHEQYF. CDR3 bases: TGTGCCAGCAGCCACCGGGACAGGGTCCACGAGCAGTACTTC.

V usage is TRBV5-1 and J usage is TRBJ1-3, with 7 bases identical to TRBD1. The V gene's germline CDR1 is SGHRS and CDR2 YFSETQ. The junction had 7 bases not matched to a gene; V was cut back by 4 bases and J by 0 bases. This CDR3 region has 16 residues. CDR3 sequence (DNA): TGCGCCAGCAGCGTGGACAGGATCCGCTCTGGAAACACCATATATTTT. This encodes CASSVDRIRSGNTIYF.

The CDR3 loop reads CASSASAGRIWGEQFF. CDR3 bases: TGTGCCAGCAGCGCCTCAGCGGGGCGAATCTGGGGTGAGCAGTTCTTC. The V call is TRBV7-9, the J call TRBJ2-1, with 7 bases aligning to TRBD2. CDR3 size: 16 residues. CDR1 SEHNR and CDR2 FQNEAQ come from the germline V gene (reference sequence). After removal of 5 bases from V and 9 bases from J, the junction contained 16 bases not matched to a gene.

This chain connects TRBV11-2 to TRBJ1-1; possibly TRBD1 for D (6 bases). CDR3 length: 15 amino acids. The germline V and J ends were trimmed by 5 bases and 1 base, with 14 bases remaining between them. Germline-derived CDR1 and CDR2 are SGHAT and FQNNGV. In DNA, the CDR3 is TGTGCCAGCAGCCTCTCACAGGGAGAGAACACTGAAGCTTTCTTT. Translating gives CASSLSQGENTEAFF.

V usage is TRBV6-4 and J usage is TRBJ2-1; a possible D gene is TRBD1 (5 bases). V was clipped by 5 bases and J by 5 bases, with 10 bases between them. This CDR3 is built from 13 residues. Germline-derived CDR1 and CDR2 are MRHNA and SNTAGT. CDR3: CASSRDSHNEQFF. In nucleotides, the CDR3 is TGTGCCAGCAGTCGCGACAGTCACAATGAGCAGTTCTTC.

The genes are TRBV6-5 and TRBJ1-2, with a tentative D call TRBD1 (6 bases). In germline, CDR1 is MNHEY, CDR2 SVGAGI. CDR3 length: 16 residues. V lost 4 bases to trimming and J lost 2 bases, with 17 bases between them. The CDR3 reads CASSLTGITPNYGYTF. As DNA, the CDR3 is TGTGCCAGCAGTTTAACAGGGATTACCCCCAACTATGGCTACACCTTC.

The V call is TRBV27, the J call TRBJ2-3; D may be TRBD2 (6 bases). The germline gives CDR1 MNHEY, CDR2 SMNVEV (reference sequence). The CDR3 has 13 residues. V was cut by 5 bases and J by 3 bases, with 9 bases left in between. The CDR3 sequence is CASSPTRTDTQYF. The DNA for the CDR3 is TGTGCCAGCAGTCCGACTAGAACAGATACGCAGTATTTT.

The CDR3 region is CASSREDRGYNQPQHF. In DNA form, the CDR3 reads TGCGCCAGCAGCCGGGAGGACAGGGGCTACAATCAGCCCCAGCATTTT. The chain joins TRBV4-1 to TRBJ1-5; 9 bases are a match to TRBD1. The CDR3 runs 16 residues. V was clipped by 4 bases and J by 3 bases; unmatched bases: 7. Germline values: CDR1 MGHRA, CDR2 YSYEKL.

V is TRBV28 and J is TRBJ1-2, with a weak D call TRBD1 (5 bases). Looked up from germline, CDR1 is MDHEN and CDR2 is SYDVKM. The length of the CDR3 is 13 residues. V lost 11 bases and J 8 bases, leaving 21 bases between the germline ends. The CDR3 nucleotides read TGTGCCGGGGGTGGTCAGGGTCGACCGGGCTACACCTTC. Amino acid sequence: CAGGGQGRPGYTF.

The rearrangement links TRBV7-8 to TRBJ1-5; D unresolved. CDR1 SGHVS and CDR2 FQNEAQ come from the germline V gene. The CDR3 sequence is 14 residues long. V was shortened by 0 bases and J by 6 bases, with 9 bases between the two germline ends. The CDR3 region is CASSLAGPGQPQHF. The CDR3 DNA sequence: TGTGCCAGCAGCTTAGCAGGGCCAGGTCAGCCCCAGCATTTT. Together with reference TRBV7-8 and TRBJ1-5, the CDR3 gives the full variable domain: GAGVSQSPRYKVAKRGQDVALRCDPISGHVSLFWYQQALGQGPEFLTYFQNEAQLDKSGLPSDRFFAERPEGSVSTLKIQRTQQEDSAVYLCASSLAGPGQPQHFGDGTRLSIL.

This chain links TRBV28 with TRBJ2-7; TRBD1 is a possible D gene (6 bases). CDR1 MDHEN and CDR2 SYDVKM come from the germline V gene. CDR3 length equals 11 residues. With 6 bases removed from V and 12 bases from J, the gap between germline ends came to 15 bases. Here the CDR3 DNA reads TGTGCCAGCAGCTTAGACAGGCGACGGTACTTC. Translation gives CASSLDRRRYF.

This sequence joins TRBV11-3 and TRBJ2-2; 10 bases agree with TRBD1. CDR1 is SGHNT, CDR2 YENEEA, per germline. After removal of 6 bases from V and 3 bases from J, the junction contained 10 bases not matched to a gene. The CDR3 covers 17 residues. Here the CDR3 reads CASSSPPTGGYTGELFF. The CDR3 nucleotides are TGTGCCAGCAGTTCTCCCCCGACAGGGGGCTACACCGGGGAGCTGTTTTTT.